The 7 T cell receptor beta chains presented below share a single source sample, sequenced in a study of CD8+CD57+ T cells in acquired aplastic anemia. Profiling that covered TCR beta VDJ and CDR3 relied on genomic DNA as its template. MiXCR was run by TCRdb on the reads, yielding one entry per CDR3 protein. The sample holds 160,000 or so distinct CDR3 sequences; more than 45% are singletons and the top ten take around 1%. Patients selected for sequencing had displayed CD8+CD57+ cell expansion by flow cytometry. The specimen was sorted CD4+, CD8+, or CD8+CD57+ T cells (not recorded which) from PBMCs. These receptors were collected from a human donor with aplastic anemia.

This clonotype was picked up a small number of times. The CDR3 coding sequence is TGTGCTAGTGGTTTGTTTTCCGCGCAGCGGAATCAGCCCCAGCATTTT. Amino acids: CASGLFSAQRNQPQHF. The V and J genes are TRBV12-5 and TRBJ1-5; D uncertain. The CDR3 runs 16 residues. CDR1 and CDR2 (germline): LGHNT, FRNRAP. V was clipped by 2 bases and J by 4 bases, with 15 bases between them.

V is TRBV5-6 and J is TRBJ2-7; unclear D gene. The CDR3 sequence is 15 residues long. The V and J ends lost 2 bases and 3 bases respectively, with 15 bases between them. CDR1 SGHDT and CDR2 YYEEEE come from the germline V gene. CDR3 in DNA: TGTGCCAGCAGCTTATTCACCAATGAGTTCTACGAGCAGTACTTC. Translation gives CASSLFTNEFYEQYF. Supplemented by reference TRBV5-6 and TRBJ2-7, the full variable domain reads DAGVTQSPTHLIKTRGQQVTLRCSPKSGHDTVSWYQQALGQGPQFIFQYYEEEERQRGNFPDRFSGHQFPNYSSELNVNALLLGDSALYLCASSLFTNEFYEQYFGPGTRLTVT.

The table lists this clonotype with many counts. V gene TRBV19 combines with J gene TRBJ2-2; 10 nucleotides match TRBD1. There are 17 residues in the CDR3. The V gene end was trimmed by 4 bases and the J gene end by 3 bases; junction bases not matched to a gene: 8. From germline, CDR1 is LNHDA and CDR2 SQIVND (reference sequence). The DNA of the CDR3 is TGTGCCAGTAGTACGACCGGGACAGGGGCGCACACCGGGGAGCTGTTTTTT. This encodes CASSTTGTGAHTGELFF.

This clonotype came up many times. The genes are TRBV7-2 and TRBJ2-1; D might be TRBD1 (6 bases). CDR1 is SGHTA, CDR2 FQGNSA, per germline. With 2 bases removed from V and 14 bases from J, the gap between germline ends came to 13 bases. The CDR3 has 12 amino acids. This CDR3 reads CASSLLSQGKFF. The CDR3 nucleotides read TGTGCCAGCAGCTTACTCTCACAGGGAAAGTTCTTC.

The chain is built from TRBV12-3 or TRBV12-4 and TRBJ2-7, with D unresolved. Trimming pared 3 bases from V and 2 bases from J, leaving 5 bases between. The CDR3 has 12 amino acids. The chain's CDR3 is CASSFDPYEQYF. The CDR3 DNA reads TGTGCCAGCAGTTTCGACCCCTACGAGCAGTACTTC.

This clonotype showed up just a few times. V is TRBV3-1 and J is TRBJ2-5, with 11 positions matching TRBD2. The germline gives CDR1 LGHDT, CDR2 YNNKEL (reference sequence). This CDR3 has 15 residues. The ends lost 6 bases at V and 5 bases at J; junction bases unmatched: 8. The CDR3: CASRRSLAGGETQYF. The CDR3 region has the DNA TGTGCCAGCAGGCGCTCCCTAGCGGGGGGCGAGACCCAGTACTTC.

The table lists this clonotype with many counts. The CDR3 reads CASSARQGARSPLHF. In nucleotides, the CDR3 is TGTGCCAGCAGCGCCCGACAGGGGGCCAGGTCACCCCTCCACTTT. The chain couples TRBV9 to TRBJ1-6; 10 bases are a match to TRBD1. The CDR3 covers 15 residues. V shed 3 bases and J 10 bases; nucleotides not matched to a gene: 7. Germline V gene data show CDR1 as SGDLS and CDR2 as YYNGEE.